The 15 T cell receptor beta chains listed next were all sequenced from one sample in a study of breast tumors, draining lymph nodes, adjacent tissues. Samples came from axillary lymph nodes draining the breast cancer. TCRdb redid the calling of the multiplex PCR reads with MiXCR, one entry per CDR3 protein. The repertoire consists of about 270,000 distinct CDR3 sequences, with about 33% occurring once and the leading ten covering about 1%. Sequencing was done on a sample of axillary lymph node tissue. These receptor sequences come from a female donor with breast cancer. Some clones in this sample may be carry-over from other donors' samples.

This clonotype came up many times. V gene TRBV27 combines with J gene TRBJ2-6; D unclear. CDR1 and CDR2 from the germline V gene are MNHEY and SMNVEV (reference sequence). The ends were cut back, 5 bases at V and 4 bases at J, with 9 bases in the middle. This CDR3 is 14 amino acids long. The CDR3 DNA reads TGTGCCAGCAGTAGTATAGTCGGGGCCAACGTCCTGACTTTC. Its translation is CASSSIVGANVLTF.

This clonotype came up many times. This chain joins TRBV4-3 and TRBJ2-1; weak D call: TRBD1 (5 bases). This CDR3 has 15 residues. Germline values: CDR1 LGHNA, CDR2 YSLEER. V was trimmed by 5 bases and J by 5 bases, leaving 16 bases between them. CDR3 residues: CASSTYGQINNEQFF. CDR3 DNA sequence: TGCGCCAGCAGCACGTATGGACAAATTAACAATGAGCAGTTCTTC.

This clonotype was seen repeatedly, ten times or more. The chain combines TRBV11-2 with TRBJ2-5; 7 nucleotides agree with TRBD1. Germline V gives CDR1 SGHAT, CDR2 FQNNGV. Trimming cost V 2 bases and J 0 bases; bases outside gene matches: 3. There are 15 residues in the CDR3. The CDR3 sequence is CASSLSRGYQETQYF. CDR3 nucleotides: TGTGCCAGCAGCTTAAGCAGGGGGTACCAAGAGACCCAGTACTTC.

This chain joins TRBV2 and TRBJ1-6; D uncertain. The CDR3 contains 19 residues. Germline V gene data show CDR1 as SNHLY and CDR2 as FYNNEI. V lost 5 bases to trimming and J lost 1 base, with 21 bases between them. The CDR3 DNA is TGTGCCAGCAGTTCACGCTTGAGAGTCGTTAGGTCCTATAATTCACCCCTCCACTTT. It yields the protein CASSSRLRVVRSYNSPLHF. Full variable domain (missing parts from reference TRBV2 and TRBJ1-6): EPEVTQTPSHQVTQMGQEVILRCVPISNHLYFYWYRQILGQKVEFLVSFYNNEISEKSEIFDDQFSVERPDGSNFTLKIRSTKLEDSAMYFCASSSRLRVVRSYNSPLHFGNGTRLTVT.

The rearrangement links TRBV7-8 to TRBJ1-4; perhaps TRBD1 as D (6 bases). Between the trimmed V and J ends, which lost 5 bases and 10 bases, there was a span of 11 bases. The CDR3 extends over 12 amino acids. Per germline, CDR1 SGHVS and CDR2 FQNEAQ. The CDR3 loop is CASSRGRGKLFF. The CDR3 region has the DNA TGTGCCAGCAGCCGAGGCAGGGGAAAACTGTTTTTT.

As to this clonotype: Germline and junction disagree at one end, which may indicate a read error. This chain joins TRBV10-3 and TRBJ2-7; no clear D. This CDR3 is 11 amino acids long. Germline CDR1 ENHRY, CDR2 SYGVKD. The CDR3 region is CAFSDNYERYF. In DNA form, the CDR3 reads TGTGCCTTCAGCGACAACTACGAGCGGTACTTC.

This clonotype was counted a single time. Given a much more abundant clone one base away, this may be a read error. The chain joins TRBV20-1 to TRBJ2-1; the match to TRBD2 covers 7 bases. V trimming: 4 bases; J trimming: 7 bases; junction bases outside the gene matches: 10. CDR1 is DFQATT and CDR2 is SNEGSKA in the germline V gene (reference sequence). This CDR3 spans 14 amino acids. The CDR3 DNA reads TGCAGTGCTACACGGGCAGGGAGGGGAAATGAGCAGTTCTTC. Translating gives CSATRAGRGNEQFF.

The sample holds many counts of this clonotype. The J gene is TRBJ2-1, the V gene TRBV10-1; a weak D match, TRBD1 (6 bases). Germline V gene lookup returns CDR1 WNHNN and CDR2 SYGVQD (reference sequence). Trimming shortened V by 0 bases and J by 6 bases, and 15 bases separated the two germline ends. The CDR3 contains 16 residues. The CDR3 DNA sequence: TGCGCCAGCAGTGAGTCTCGAGGGACATTGGGCAATGAGCAGTTCTTC. The encoded protein is CASSESRGTLGNEQFF.

V gene TRBV20-1 combines with J gene TRBJ2-1; the match to TRBD2 covers 13 bases. V lost 3 bases, J lost 6 bases, and 2 bases stayed unmatched. Germline values: CDR1 DFQATT, CDR2 SNEGSKA (reference sequence). The length of the CDR3 is 14 residues. CDR3 residues: CSASTSGRANEQFF. The DNA for the CDR3 is TGCAGTGCTAGCACTAGCGGGAGGGCCAATGAGCAGTTCTTC.

About this clonotype: A much larger clone differs by one base, so this may be a read error. The chain combines TRBV20-1 with TRBJ2-4, with D possibly TRBD2 on 5 matching bases. V lost 6 bases and J 9 bases, leaving 21 bases between the germline ends. This CDR3 has 14 residues. The germline V gene has CDR1 DFQATT and CDR2 SNEGSKA (reference sequence). This CDR3 reads CSAPPPSGVTIQYF. The CDR3 DNA reads TGCAGTGCCCCGCCCCCCTCCGGGGTCACCATTCAGTACTTC.

V and J are TRBV27 and TRBJ2-6; maybe TRBD1 (6 bases). This CDR3 contains 17 residues. Deletions cut 5 bases from V and 2 bases from J, with 16 bases between. The V gene's germline CDR1 is MNHEY and CDR2 SMNVEV (reference sequence). CDR3 amino acids: CASSPWGRSAGANVLTF. The CDR3, as DNA: TGTGCCAGCAGTCCATGGGGGCGGTCTGCTGGGGCCAACGTCCTGACTTTC.

This clonotype was picked up a small number of times. V is TRBV28 and J is TRBJ2-1, with D unresolved. Trimming removed 4 bases at V and 4 bases at J, with 14 bases between. Germline CDR1 MDHEN, CDR2 SYDVKM. This CDR3 comprises 15 residues. The CDR3 is CASSSPEGGYNEQFF. CDR3 nucleotide sequence: TGTGCCAGCAGTTCCCCGGAAGGTGGGTACAATGAGCAGTTCTTC.

In regard to this clonotype: The junction departs from the called germline gene at one end, perhaps through a read error. This rearrangement joins TRBV29-1 to TRBJ1-1; the D is unclear. Germline V CDR1 and CDR2: SQVTM, ANQGSEA. This CDR3 has 13 amino acids. The CDR3 reads CNVVPDINTEAFF. The CDR3 DNA is TGCAACGTTGTTCCAGATATAAACACTGAAGCTTTCTTT.

The chain employs TRBV9 and TRBJ1-4, with D uncertain. The V end lost 3 bases, the J end lost 5 bases, and 14 bases lay between the germline ends. This CDR3 contains 15 residues. CDR1 and CDR2 from the germline V gene are SGDLS and YYNGEE. In DNA form, the CDR3 reads TGTGCCAGCAGCGATCTTGGACTTAACAATGAAAAACTGTTTTTT. Translated: CASSDLGLNNEKLFF.

This clonotype has more than one count but fewer than ten. The V and J genes are TRBV28 and TRBJ2-3, with 13 bases that match TRBD2. Germline CDR1 reads MDHEN; CDR2 reads SYDVKM. V shed 0 bases and J 10 bases; nucleotides not matched to a gene: 13. This CDR3 is built from 18 residues. The CDR3, as DNA: TGTGCCAGCAGTTTATGGGGTGGGACTAGCGGGGATGAAGTGGCGCAGTATTTT. It codes for CASSLWGGTSGDEVAQYF.